These T cell receptor beta chains were read from a single sample in a study of Graves' ophthalmopathy and Graves' hyperthyroidism. TCRdb processed the multiplex PCR reads anew with MiXCR; each CDR3 protein has one entry. In the table there are about 740,000 distinct CDR3 sequences, roughly 40% of which are singletons. Sequencing was done on a sample of peripheral blood. The receptors shown here come from an adult man with Graves' ophthalmopathy. CDR3s include the opening cysteine and the closing phenylalanine or tryptophan. The D gene is left open where the match is weak. A clone size is listed for some rows: how often the clone was seen (once, few, many), or a class if it is expanded.

CDR3 protein	CDR3 DNA	V gene	clone size	J gene	D gene
CSVEMGRRAQYF	TGCAGCGTTGAAATGGGCCGCCGGGCCCAGTACTTC	TRBV29-1	-	TRBJ2-5	-
CATTTGGDQPQHF	TGTGCCACCACCACAGGGGGAGATCAGCCCCAGCATTTT	TRBV15	many	TRBJ1-5	TRBD1
CASSEQAGEETQYF	TGTGCCAGCAGTGAACAGGCGGGGGAAGAGACCCAGTACTTC	TRBV2	few	TRBJ2-5	TRBD2
CASSLTTSSGANVLTF	TGTGCCAGCAGCCTGACGACTAGCTCTGGGGCCAACGTCCTGACTTTC	TRBV7-3	many	TRBJ2-6	-
CASATRPSGYTF	TGTGCCAGCGCAACCCGGCCCTCTGGCTACACCTTC	TRBV10-3	few	TRBJ1-2	-
CSAESGRTSSYNEQFF	TGCAGTGCTGAGAGCGGGAGGACCTCCTCCTACAATGAGCAGTTCTTC	TRBV20-1	-	TRBJ2-1	TRBD2
CASSPDRQETQYF	TGTGCCAGCAGCCCCGACAGGCAAGAGACCCAGTACTTC	TRBV7-9	many	TRBJ2-5	-
CASSLVSAGGVDGYTF	TGTGCCAGCAGCTTAGTCTCGGCAGGGGGCGTCGATGGCTACACCTTC	TRBV7-2	many	TRBJ1-2	TRBD1
CASSTPLGGTGELFF	TGTGCCAGCAGCACCCCCTTAGGGGGGACCGGGGAGCTGTTTTTT	TRBV5-4	-	TRBJ2-2	-
CSVRTGNNYGYTF	TGCAGCGTTAGGACAGGGAATAACTATGGCTACACCTTC	TRBV29-1	many	TRBJ1-2	TRBD1
CASSDFDPGNNQPQHF	TGTGCCAGCAGTGACTTCGACCCCGGTAACAATCAGCCCCAGCATTTT	TRBV6-4	few	TRBJ1-5	-
CASSPRDRGLGYEQYF	TGTGCCAGCAGCCCTCGGGACAGGGGTTTGGGTTACGAGCAGTACTTC	TRBV11-2	few	TRBJ2-7	TRBD1
CATSGGGQETQYF	TGTGCCACCAGCGGGGGCGGCCAAGAGACCCAGTACTTC	TRBV15	many	TRBJ2-5	-
CASSYGDSSSYEQYF	TGTGCCAGCAGTTACGGAGACAGCAGCTCCTACGAGCAGTACTTC	TRBV2	-	TRBJ2-7	-
CASRTGGPGRAF	TGTGCCAGCCGGACAGGCGGGCCAGGGAGGGCCTTC	TRBV2	-	TRBJ2-7	-
CAIRRPVNSPLHF	TGTGCCATCAGGCGACCAGTTAATTCACCCCTCCACTTT	TRBV10-3	-	TRBJ1-6	-
CSVASTGGTEAFF	TGCAGCGTTGCGTCGACAGGGGGCACTGAAGCTTTCTTT	TRBV29-1	-	TRBJ1-1	TRBD1
CASSLGTVMEAFF	TGCGCCAGCAGCTTGGGGACAGTGATGGAAGCTTTCTTT	TRBV5-1	many	TRBJ1-1	-
CASSTDMSETQYF	TGTGCCAGCAGCACCGACATGTCGGAGACCCAGTACTTC	TRBV7-2	-	TRBJ2-5	-
CASSSFANEQFF	TGTGCCAGCAGCTCTTTCGCGAATGAGCAGTTCTTC	TRBV2	-	TRBJ2-1	-
CASGTSETYEQYF	TGTGCCAGCGGGACTAGCGAGACCTACGAGCAGTACTTC	TRBV6-4	few	TRBJ2-7	TRBD2
CASSGGPYEQYF	TGTGCCAGCAGCGGGGGACCTTACGAGCAGTACTTC	TRBV7-9	many	TRBJ2-7	-
CASNDPLSVAGAYEQYF	TGTGCCAGCAATGATCCCCTCTCGGTAGCGGGGGCCTACGAGCAGTACTTC	TRBV25-1	-	TRBJ2-7	TRBD2
CASSQLPGQGAYGYGYTF	TGCGCCAGCAGCCAACTCCCGGGACAGGGTGCTTACGGCTATGGCTACACCTTC	TRBV4-1	-	TRBJ1-2	TRBD1
CASSPPGYYTGELFF	TGTGCCAGCAGTCCCCCAGGGTATTACACCGGGGAGCTGTTTTTT	TRBV25-1	-	TRBJ2-2	-
CASSGPGQGVNEQYF	TGTGCCAGCAGCGGGCCGGGACAGGGTGTTAACGAGCAGTACTTC	TRBV7-9	many	TRBJ2-7	TRBD1
CASSFLVSSEGSGNTIYF	TGTGCCAGCAGCTTTCTCGTGTCCTCCGAGGGATCTGGAAACACCATATATTTT	TRBV7-9	-	TRBJ1-3	-
CATKRDPGRNSPLHF	TGTGCCACAAAACGGGACCCGGGCCGAAATTCACCCCTCCACTTT	TRBV6-6	few	TRBJ1-6	-
CASSVEGSSYEQYF	TGTGCCAGCAGCGTAGAGGGCAGTTCCTACGAGCAGTACTTC	TRBV9	many	TRBJ2-7	-
CASSRTAPGANVLTF	TGTGCCAGCAGCCGGACGGCCCCTGGGGCCAACGTCCTGACTTTC	TRBV13	-	TRBJ2-6	-
CSASQTVYYEQYF	TGCAGTGCTAGTCAGACGGTATATTACGAGCAGTACTTC	TRBV20-1	once	TRBJ2-7	-
CASSEAAGGNSPLHF	TGTGCCAGCAGTGAAGCTGCGGGAGGCAATTCACCCCTCCACTTT	TRBV10-3	-	TRBJ1-6	-
CASSLVAGGNTEAFF	TGTGCCAGCAGCTTGGTGGCAGGGGGTAACACTGAAGCTTTCTTT	TRBV5-8	many	TRBJ1-1	TRBD1
CSATPAGGEKLFF	TGCAGTGCTACACCCGCCGGGGGGGAAAAACTGTTTTTT	TRBV20-1	-	TRBJ1-4	-
CASSVGQGAGQPQHF	TGTGCCAGCAGCGTAGGACAGGGGGCCGGACAGCCCCAGCATTTT	TRBV9	many	TRBJ1-5	TRBD1
CARVGGEQKTQYF	TGTGCTAGAGTTGGGGGGGAACAGAAGACCCAGTACTTC	TRBV25-1	-	TRBJ2-5	TRBD2
CASRIDGGTGELFF	TGTGCCAGCAGGATTGATGGGGGCACCGGGGAGCTGTTTTTT	TRBV25-1	many	TRBJ2-2	-
CASSLAHGWVGQGGNKGYTF	TGTGCCAGCAGCTTAGCGCACGGATGGGTCGGACAGGGAGGAAATAAGGGCTACACCTTC	TRBV7-4	-	TRBJ1-2	TRBD1
CASSRPGVHTEAFF	TGTGCCAGCAGCCGTCCGGGGGTCCACACTGAAGCTTTCTTT	TRBV7-9	-	TRBJ1-1	-
CASSFNGGPGTGNYGYTF	TGTGCCAGCAGCTTCAACGGGGGCCCGGGGACAGGGAACTATGGCTACACCTTC	TRBV7-3	-	TRBJ1-2	TRBD1
CASSLEGRAYTGELFF	TGTGCCAGCTCCTTAGAGGGCAGGGCATACACCGGGGAGCTGTTTTTT	TRBV7-9	-	TRBJ2-2	-
CASSPLRGQGAGGYTF	TGTGCCAGCAGTCCCCTGAGGGGGCAGGGGGCGGGTGGCTACACCTTC	TRBV10-3	-	TRBJ1-2	TRBD1
CASSRSTGATNEKLFF	TGCGCCAGCAGCCGGAGTACGGGAGCAACTAATGAAAAACTGTTTTTT	TRBV25-1	-	TRBJ1-4	-
CASSYLDREDYEQYF	TGTGCCAGCAGTTACCTCGACAGGGAGGACTACGAGCAGTACTTC	TRBV6-6	few	TRBJ2-7	-
CASSQDPGGQGYGYTF	TGCGCCAGCAGCCAAGACCCCGGGGGGCAAGGCTATGGCTACACCTTC	TRBV5-4	-	TRBJ1-2	-
CASSIHTGNQPQHF	TGTGCCAGTAGTATTCACACTGGCAATCAGCCCCAGCATTTT	TRBV19	many	TRBJ1-5	-
CASSLEWGGSRETQYF	TGTGCCAGCAGCTTAGAATGGGGCGGGAGTAGAGAGACCCAGTACTTC	TRBV7-6	few	TRBJ2-5	TRBD2
CASSRPTRDPGANVLTF	TGTGCCAGCAGTCGACCGACTAGGGATCCTGGGGCCAACGTCCTGACTTTC	TRBV10-2	few	TRBJ2-6	-
CSVEGTSGETQYF	TGCAGCGTTGAGGGGACTAGCGGAGAGACCCAGTACTTC	TRBV29-1	-	TRBJ2-5	TRBD2
CSARGGYNYEQYF	TGCAGTGCTAGAGGTGGCTACAACTACGAGCAGTACTTC	TRBV29-1	-	TRBJ2-7	-
CASSHRQMNTEAFF	TGTGCCAGTAGTCACAGGCAGATGAACACTGAAGCTTTCTTT	TRBV19	few	TRBJ1-1	-
CASSRGGVNSPLHF	TGTGCCAGCAGCAGGGGCGGGGTTAATTCACCCCTCCACTTT	TRBV7-8	-	TRBJ1-6	-
CAISQGQGSYEQYF	TGTGCCATCAGTCAGGGACAGGGGTCCTACGAGCAGTACTTC	TRBV11-2	-	TRBJ2-7	TRBD1
CASSDPGLAGGHNSYEQYF	TGTGCCAGCAGTGATCCGGGACTAGCGGGAGGTCACAACTCCTACGAGCAGTACTTC	TRBV2	-	TRBJ2-7	TRBD2